Below, 13 T cell receptor beta chains from the same sample are listed, as sequenced in a study of cytomegalovirus exposure and HLA in healthy donors (dated by TCRdb to between 2016 and 2019). The protocol used for the library was the immunoSEQ multiplex PCR assay. For the multiplex PCR, a mixture combining 60 forward primers for TCR Vbeta segments and 13 reverse primers for TCR Jbeta segments was used. Sourced from immuneACCESS, this table was stored by TCRdb with only in-frame sequences that have V and J called. A share of the clones is absent; for the studies checked, an unresolved V gene accounts for under half, and the remainder has no known explanation. A total of about 82,000 clones appear in this sample, about 78% of them only once. Around 3.2% of the sample rests with the top ten. The sample was PBMCs. These receptor sequences come from a man aged 45-65 years in good health and CMV-seronegative.

V gene TRBV19 combines with J gene TRBJ1-1; D might be TRBD1 (5 bases). CDR1 and CDR2 (germline): LNHDA, SQIVND (reference sequence). The CDR3 is 13 residues long. V lost 4 bases to trimming and J lost 5 bases, with 11 bases between them. CDR3 in amino acids: CASSTYGGTEAFF. In nucleotides, the CDR3 is TGTGCCAGTAGTACATACGGGGGGACTGAAGCTTTCTTT.

CDR3 region: CASSHPGQSAGELFF. In DNA, the CDR3 is TGTGCCAGCAGCCACCCGGGACAGTCAGCCGGGGAGCTGTTTTTT. This chain uses TRBV4-2 with TRBJ2-2; 7 nucleotides align to TRBD1. This CDR3 spans 15 amino acids. CDR1 and CDR2 from the germline V gene are LGHNA and YNFKEQ. With 3 bases clipped from V and 6 bases from J, the junction kept 7 bases outside the gene matches.

The V call is TRBV6-1, the J call TRBJ1-1; 7 positions match TRBD1. The V gene end was trimmed by 6 bases and the J gene end by 0 bases; junction bases not matched to a gene: 4. Germline CDR1 and CDR2: MNHNS and SASEGT. There are 14 residues in the CDR3. The CDR3 loop reads CASSRGNMNTEAFF. CDR3 sequence (DNA): TGTGCCAGCAGCAGGGGGAATATGAACACTGAAGCTTTCTTT.

The chain is built from TRBV9 and TRBJ1-6; TRBD1 aligns across 7 bases. After removal of 4 bases from V and 10 bases from J, the junction contained 8 bases not matched to a gene. There are 14 residues in the CDR3. CDR1 SGDLS and CDR2 YYNGEE come from the germline V gene. CDR3 sequence (DNA): TGTGCCAGCAGCAGTCAGGGGGATTCATCACCCCTCCACTTT. It encodes CASSSQGDSSPLHF.

V and J are TRBV15 and TRBJ2-5; TRBD2 matches 8 bases. In germline, CDR1 is LNHNV, CDR2 YYDKDF (reference sequence). The V and J ends lost 5 bases and 5 bases, in that order; junction bases with no gene match: 7. CDR3 length: 14 amino acids. DNA of the CDR3: TGTGCCACCAGCGATTATAGCGGGGATGAGACCCAGTACTTC. The encoded protein is CATSDYSGDETQYF.

The V gene is TRBV7-2, the J gene TRBJ2-2, with D unclear. In germline, CDR1 is SGHTA, CDR2 FQGNSA. The ends were cut back, 1 base at V and 0 bases at J, with 12 bases in the middle. This CDR3 has 17 residues. The DNA for the CDR3 is TGTGCCAGCAGCTTAGGTGGCAGGCAAGCGAACACCGGGGAGCTGTTTTTT. Its protein product is CASSLGGRQANTGELFF.

V and J are TRBV14 and TRBJ2-5; no reliable D call. The CDR3 is made up of 12 amino acids. Germline CDR1 and CDR2: SGHDN and FVKESK. Trimming pared 4 bases from V and 2 bases from J, leaving 5 bases between. CDR3 nucleotide sequence: TGTGCCAGCAGCCGTTTACAAGAGACCCAGTACTTC. Protein: CASSRLQETQYF.

The gene calls are TRBV30 and TRBJ2-2, with unresolved D. The CDR3 has 14 amino acids. The V end lost 5 bases, the J end lost 5 bases, and 15 bases lay between the germline ends. CDR1 and CDR2 from the germline V gene are GTSNPN and SVGIG (reference sequence). CDR3 coding DNA: TGTGCCTGGGCGCGCTCTTCTGTTACCGGGGAGCTGTTTTTT. Its translation is CAWARSSVTGELFF.

Points on this clone: An end of the junction differs from the germline gene, which may be a read error. The chain is built from TRBV7-9 and TRBJ1-2; D gene ambiguous. Germline assignment: CDR1 SEHNR and CDR2 FQNEAQ (reference sequence). The CDR3 totals 13 residues. The CDR3 sequence is CSSSFLAERGYTF. In DNA form, the CDR3 reads TGTTCCAGCAGCTTCCTGGCCGAGCGTGGCTACACCTTC.

The gene calls are TRBV5-4 and TRBJ2-3; no firm D call. Germline CDR1 SGHNT, CDR2 YYREEE (reference sequence). V was cut by 4 bases and J by 0 bases, with 6 bases left in between. The CDR3 sequence is 13 residues long. CDR3 nucleotide sequence: TGTGCCAGCAGCCCTCCTAGCACAGATACGCAGTATTTT. This translates into CASSPPSTDTQYF. Supplemented by reference TRBV5-4 and TRBJ2-3, the full variable domain reads ETGVTQSPTHLIKTRGQQVTLRCSSQSGHNTVSWYQQALGQGPQFIFQYYREEENGRGNFPPRFSGLQFPNYSSELNVNALELDDSALYLCASSPPSTDTQYFGPGTRLTVL.

The chain uses TRBV27 and TRBJ1-6; D is unclear. The CDR3 sequence is 14 residues long. The germline gives CDR1 MNHEY, CDR2 SMNVEV (reference sequence). V gave up 3 bases and J gave up 7 bases, with 10 bases separating them. CDR3 nucleotide sequence: TGTGCCAGCAGTTTGGTCGTTGGCAATTCACCCCTCCACTTT. Translating it yields CASSLVVGNSPLHF.

This chain joins TRBV14 and TRBJ2-1; 8 bases align to TRBD1. V trimming: 4 bases; J trimming: 5 bases; junction bases outside the gene matches: 10. The CDR3 extends over 16 amino acids. Germline values: CDR1 SGHDN, CDR2 FVKESK. The CDR3 reads CASSPLRDRLHNEQFF. The CDR3 DNA reads as TGTGCCAGCAGCCCCCTCAGGGACAGGCTCCACAATGAGCAGTTCTTC.

The chain combines TRBV4-1 with TRBJ2-3; weak D call: TRBD1 (5 bases). This CDR3 region has 17 residues. Germline V gives CDR1 MGHRA, CDR2 YSYEKL. The V end was cut by 0 bases, the J end by 1 base, with 14 bases between. The CDR3 protein is CASSQDGGPRGTDTQYF. CDR3 DNA: TGCGCCAGCAGCCAAGATGGTGGACCCAGGGGCACAGATACGCAGTATTTT.